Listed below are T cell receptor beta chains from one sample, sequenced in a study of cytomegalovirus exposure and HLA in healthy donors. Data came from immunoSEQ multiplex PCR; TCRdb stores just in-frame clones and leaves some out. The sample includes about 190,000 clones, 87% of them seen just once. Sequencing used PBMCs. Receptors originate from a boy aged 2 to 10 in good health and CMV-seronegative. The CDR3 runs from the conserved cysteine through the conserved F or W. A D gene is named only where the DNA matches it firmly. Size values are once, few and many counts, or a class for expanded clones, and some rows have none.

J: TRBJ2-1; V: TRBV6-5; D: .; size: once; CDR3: CASSYSRNNEQFF; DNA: TGTGCCAGCAGTTATTCCAGAAACAATGAGCAGTTCTTC
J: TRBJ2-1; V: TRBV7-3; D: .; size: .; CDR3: CASSLSAGSSYNEQFF; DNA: TGTGCCAGCAGCTTAAGCGCGGGGAGCTCCTACAATGAGCAGTTCTTC
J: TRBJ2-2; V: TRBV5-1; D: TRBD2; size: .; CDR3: CASSSGLANTGELFF; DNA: TGCGCCAGCAGCTCCGGACTAGCGAACACCGGGGAGCTGTTTTTT
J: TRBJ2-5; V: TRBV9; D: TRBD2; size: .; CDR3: CASSIGGLAGGIETQYF; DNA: TGTGCCAGCAGCATAGGGGGACTAGCGGGGGGGATCGAGACCCAGTACTTC
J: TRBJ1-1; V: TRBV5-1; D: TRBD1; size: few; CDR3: CASSPDRAHEAFF; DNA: TGCGCCAGCAGCCCAGACAGGGCCCATGAAGCTTTCTTT
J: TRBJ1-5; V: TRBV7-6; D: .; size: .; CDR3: CASSLVPTDLRGVGGLNQPQHF; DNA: TGTGCCAGCAGCTTAGTTCCGACAGACTTGCGCGGGGTTGGGGGTCTAAATCAGCCCCAGCATTTT
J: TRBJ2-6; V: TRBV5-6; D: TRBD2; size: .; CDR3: CASSSLTSGPYHGANVLTF; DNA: TGTGCCAGCAGCTCTTTAACTAGCGGCCCCTACCACGGGGCCAACGTCCTGACTTTC
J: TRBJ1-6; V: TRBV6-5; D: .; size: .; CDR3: CASRTEGYNSPLHF; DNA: TGTGCCAGTCGGACAGAGGGCTATAATTCACCCCTCCACTTT
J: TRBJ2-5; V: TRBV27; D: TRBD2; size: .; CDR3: CASSLVPGGPLETQYF; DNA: TGTGCCAGCAGTTTAGTCCCGGGGGGGCCCTTGGAGACCCAGTACTTC
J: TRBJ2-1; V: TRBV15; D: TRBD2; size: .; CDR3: CATSREKGIASGRAIYNEQFF; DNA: TGTGCCACCAGCAGAGAGAAGGGAATTGCTAGCGGGAGGGCCATATACAATGAGCAGTTCTTC
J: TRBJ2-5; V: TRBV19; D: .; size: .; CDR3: CASSGGMPQETQYF; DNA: TGTGCCAGTAGTGGAGGTATGCCCCAAGAGACCCAGTACTTC
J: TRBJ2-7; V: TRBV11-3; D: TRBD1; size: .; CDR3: CASSLGGTGYEQYF; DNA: TGTGCCAGCAGCTTAGGAGGGACAGGGTACGAGCAGTACTTC
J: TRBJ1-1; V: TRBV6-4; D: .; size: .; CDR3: CASSISPRGLNTEAFF; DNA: TGTGCCAGCAGCATTAGCCCCAGGGGCTTGAACACTGAAGCTTTCTTT
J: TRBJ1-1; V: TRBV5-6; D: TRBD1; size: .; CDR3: CASSLWDRGRYRNTEAFF; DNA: TGTGCCAGCAGCTTATGGGACAGGGGAAGGTATAGGAACACTGAAGCTTTCTTT
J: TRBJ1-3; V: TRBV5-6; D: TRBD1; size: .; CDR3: CASSWWGQGIAGNTIYF; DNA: TGTGCCAGCAGCTGGTGGGGACAGGGAATTGCCGGAAACACCATATATTTT
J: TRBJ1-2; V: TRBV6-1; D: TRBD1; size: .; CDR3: CASSMGQYGYTF; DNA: TGTGCCAGCAGTATGGGACAGTATGGCTACACCTTC
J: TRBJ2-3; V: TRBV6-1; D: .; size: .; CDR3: CASSEGAVTDTQYF; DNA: TGTGCCAGCAGTGAGGGGGCAGTCACAGATACGCAGTATTTT
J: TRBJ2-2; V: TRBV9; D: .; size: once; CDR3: CASSVGGVSGKLFF; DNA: TGTGCCAGCAGCGTAGGAGGCGTTTCGGGGAAGCTGTTTTTT
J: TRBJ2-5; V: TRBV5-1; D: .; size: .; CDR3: CASSLAGYQETQYF; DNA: TGCGCCAGCAGCTTGGCGGGGTACCAAGAGACCCAGTACTTC
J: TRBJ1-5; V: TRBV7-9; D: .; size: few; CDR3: CASSSTGSPNQPQHF; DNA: TGTGCCAGCAGCTCCACAGGGTCCCCTAATCAGCCCCAGCATTTT
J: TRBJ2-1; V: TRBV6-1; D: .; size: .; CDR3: CASSDSQGTYNEQFF; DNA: TGTGCCAGCAGCGACTCACAGGGTACCTACAATGAGCAGTTCTTC
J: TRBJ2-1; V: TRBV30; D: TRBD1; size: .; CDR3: CAWSPIGQGGYNEQFF; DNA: TGTGCCTGGAGCCCGATCGGACAGGGAGGATACAATGAGCAGTTCTTC
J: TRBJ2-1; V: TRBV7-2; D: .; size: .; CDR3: CASSLGSLKEDEQFF; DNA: TGTGCCAGCAGCTTAGGGTCTCTGAAGGAGGATGAGCAGTTCTTC
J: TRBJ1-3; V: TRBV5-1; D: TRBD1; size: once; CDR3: CASSLDRGTGNTIYF; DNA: TGCGCCAGCAGCTTGGACAGGGGCACTGGAAACACCATATATTTT
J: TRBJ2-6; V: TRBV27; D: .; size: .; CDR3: CASSIIPTVFSGANVLTF; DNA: TGTGCCAGCAGTATCATCCCAACAGTTTTCTCTGGGGCCAACGTCCTGACTTTC
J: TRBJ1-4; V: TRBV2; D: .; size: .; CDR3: CARREVGRDFEF; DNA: TGTGCCAGGAGAGAGGTAGGCAGGGACTTCGAGTTT
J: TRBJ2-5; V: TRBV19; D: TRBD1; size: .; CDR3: CASSIGDRGYETQYF; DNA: TGTGCCAGTAGTATAGGTGACAGGGGGTACGAGACCCAGTACTTC
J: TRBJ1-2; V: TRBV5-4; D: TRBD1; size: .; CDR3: CASSPWTGDGYTF; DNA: TGTGCCAGCAGCCCGTGGACAGGGGATGGCTACACCTTC
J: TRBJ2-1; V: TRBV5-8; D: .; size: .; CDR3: CASRPASPDRDEQFF; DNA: TGTGCCAGCAGGCCCGCTAGCCCCGATCGGGATGAGCAGTTCTTC
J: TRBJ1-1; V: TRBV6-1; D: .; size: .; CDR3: CASSEAGGTEALF; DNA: TGTGCCAGCAGTGAAGCCGGAGGAACTGAAGCTCTCTTT
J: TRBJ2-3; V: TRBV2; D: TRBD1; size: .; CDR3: CASSAQGAEGTQYF; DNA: TGTGCCAGCAGTGCGCAGGGGGCGGAGGGTACGCAGTATTTT
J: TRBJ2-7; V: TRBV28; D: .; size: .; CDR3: CASTQRPGNEQYF; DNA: TGTGCCAGCACCCAACGCCCAGGGAACGAGCAGTACTTC
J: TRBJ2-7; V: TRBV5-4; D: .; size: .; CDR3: CASSLGEYYEQYF; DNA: TGTGCCAGCAGCTTGGGAGAATACTACGAGCAGTACTTC
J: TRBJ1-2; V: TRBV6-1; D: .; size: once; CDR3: CASSNRVLHGYTF; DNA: TGTGCCAGCAGCAACAGGGTATTACATGGCTACACCTTC
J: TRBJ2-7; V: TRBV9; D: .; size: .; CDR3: CASSVDVIRGYEQYF; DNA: TGTGCCAGCAGCGTAGACGTAATAAGGGGATACGAGCAGTACTTC
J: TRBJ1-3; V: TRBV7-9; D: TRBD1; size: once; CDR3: CAISPPTGGKDTIYF; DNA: TGTGCCATCAGTCCCCCAACAGGGGGTAAGGACACCATATATTTT
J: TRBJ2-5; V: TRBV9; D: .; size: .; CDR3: CASSGFDRLGETQYF; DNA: TGTGCCAGCAGCGGGTTTGACAGATTAGGGGAGACCCAGTACTTC
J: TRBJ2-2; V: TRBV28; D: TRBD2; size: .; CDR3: CASSLRKLAVLTGELFF; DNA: TGTGCCAGCAGTTTACGAAAACTAGCGGTTTTGACCGGGGAGCTGTTTTTT